The rows below give T cell receptor beta chains drawn from one sample of a study of cytomegalovirus exposure and HLA in healthy donors. The assay was immunoSEQ multiplex PCR, and TCRdb's table has in-frame clones only and misses some. The repertoire includes around 63,000 clones, around 92% of them detected once, and roughly 1.2% sits in the top ten. Sample: PBMCs. These receptors were collected from a woman between 18 and 29 years old in good health and CMV-seronegative. The CDR3 runs from the conserved cysteine through the conserved F or W. Fields, in order: J gene, D gene, V gene, clone size, CDR3 protein, CDR3 DNA. D genes are given only for firm matches. Some rows have no size entry. The others give once, few or many, or a class for an expanded clone.

>TRBJ1-4|TRBD1|TRBV30|.
CAWSSGGQGDEKLFF
TGTGCCTGGAGCTCGGGGGGACAGGGTGATGAAAAACTGTTTTTT
>TRBJ2-3|TRBD2|TRBV30|.
CAWSTGTSGGKGDTQYF
TGTGCCTGGAGTACCGGGACTAGCGGGGGAAAAGGAGATACGCAGTATTTT
>TRBJ2-7|.|TRBV10-3|.
CAIREFGGSANEQYF
TGTGCCATCAGGGAGTTTGGTGGCAGCGCAAATGAGCAGTACTTC
>TRBJ2-7|.|TRBV7-9|.
CASSLGTGYEQYF
TGTGCCAGCAGCTTAGGAACAGGCTACGAGCAGTACTTC
>TRBJ2-7|TRBD1|TRBV30|.
CAWSSPGQIYEQYF
TGTGCCTGGAGTTCCCCGGGACAGATCTACGAGCAGTACTTC
>TRBJ2-3|.|TRBV10-3|.
CAISEQTDTQYF
TGTGCCATCAGTGAGCAAACAGATACGCAGTATTTT
>TRBJ2-7|.|TRBV6-6|.
CASSPQETLRYEQYF
TGTGCCAGCAGTCCTCAAGAAACTCTCCGATACGAGCAGTACTTC
>TRBJ2-7|TRBD2|TRBV4-1|.
CASSPKHAGTRSYEQYF
TGCGCCAGCAGCCCAAAGCATGCGGGGACTAGGTCCTACGAGCAGTACTTC
>TRBJ1-5|.|TRBV27|.
CASSLLDPLYSNQPQHF
TGTGCCAGCAGTCTCCTAGACCCCCTCTATAGCAATCAGCCCCAGCATTTT
>TRBJ2-3|TRBD2|TRBV27|.
CASSSPSSGRGPDTQYF
TGTGCCAGCAGCTCACCGAGTAGCGGGAGAGGTCCAGATACGCAGTATTTT
>TRBJ2-7|.|TRBV7-9|.
CASSSGGLTKQYF
TGTGCCAGCAGCTCGGGGGGCCTTACCAAGCAGTACTTC
>TRBJ1-1|.|TRBV10-3|.
CAISEGATEAFF
TGTGCCATCAGTGAGGGGGCCACTGAAGCTTTCTTT
>TRBJ1-5|TRBD1|TRBV29-1|once
CSVTGDEFNQPQHF
TGCAGCGTTACAGGGGACGAGTTCAATCAGCCCCAGCATTTT
>TRBJ2-3|TRBD2|TRBV6-4|.
CASSGGSGRPTDTQYF
TGTGCCAGCAGTGGAGGTAGCGGGAGACCTACAGATACGCAGTATTTT
>TRBJ1-5|.|TRBV6-1|few
CASRGQWEQPQHF
TGTGCCAGCAGAGGACAGTGGGAACAGCCCCAGCATTTT
>TRBJ1-1|.|TRBV27|.
CASSLSRVRWRDTEAFF
TGTGCCAGCAGTTTAAGTAGGGTACGTTGGAGGGACACTGAAGCTTTCTTT
>TRBJ1-2|.|TRBV6-1|.
CASSEAISYTVYGYTF
TGTGCCAGCAGTGAAGCGATTTCTTACACAGTCTATGGCTACACCTTC
>TRBJ2-3|TRBD1|TRBV7-8|.
CASSLGLPDRGLDTQYF
TGTGCCAGCAGCTTAGGGCTGCCGGACAGGGGGCTGGATACGCAGTATTTT
>TRBJ2-7|TRBD2|TRBV19|.
CASSILLAGVYEQYF
TGTGCCAGTAGTATTCTCCTAGCGGGGGTCTACGAGCAGTACTTC
>TRBJ1-5|TRBD1|TRBV4-1|once
CASSQDQGQGASNQPQHF
TGCGCCAGCAGCCAAGATCAGGGACAGGGGGCTAGCAATCAGCCCCAGCATTTT
>TRBJ2-3|.|TRBV27|.
CASSLQGPSITDTQYF
TGTGCCAGCAGTTTACAGGGTCCCTCAATCACAGATACGCAGTATTTT
>TRBJ2-2|TRBD2|TRBV5-4|.
CASSTGLAGVNGELFF
TGTGCCAGCAGCACAGGACTAGCGGGAGTTAACGGGGAGCTGTTTTTT
>TRBJ2-3|.|TRBV19|.
CASSQTIDRGADTQYF
TGTGCCAGTAGTCAGACTATCGATCGAGGCGCAGATACGCAGTATTTT
>TRBJ1-4|.|TRBV27|.
CASKPQGPTEKLFF
TGTGCCAGCAAACCCCAGGGTCCGACCGAAAAACTGTTTTTT